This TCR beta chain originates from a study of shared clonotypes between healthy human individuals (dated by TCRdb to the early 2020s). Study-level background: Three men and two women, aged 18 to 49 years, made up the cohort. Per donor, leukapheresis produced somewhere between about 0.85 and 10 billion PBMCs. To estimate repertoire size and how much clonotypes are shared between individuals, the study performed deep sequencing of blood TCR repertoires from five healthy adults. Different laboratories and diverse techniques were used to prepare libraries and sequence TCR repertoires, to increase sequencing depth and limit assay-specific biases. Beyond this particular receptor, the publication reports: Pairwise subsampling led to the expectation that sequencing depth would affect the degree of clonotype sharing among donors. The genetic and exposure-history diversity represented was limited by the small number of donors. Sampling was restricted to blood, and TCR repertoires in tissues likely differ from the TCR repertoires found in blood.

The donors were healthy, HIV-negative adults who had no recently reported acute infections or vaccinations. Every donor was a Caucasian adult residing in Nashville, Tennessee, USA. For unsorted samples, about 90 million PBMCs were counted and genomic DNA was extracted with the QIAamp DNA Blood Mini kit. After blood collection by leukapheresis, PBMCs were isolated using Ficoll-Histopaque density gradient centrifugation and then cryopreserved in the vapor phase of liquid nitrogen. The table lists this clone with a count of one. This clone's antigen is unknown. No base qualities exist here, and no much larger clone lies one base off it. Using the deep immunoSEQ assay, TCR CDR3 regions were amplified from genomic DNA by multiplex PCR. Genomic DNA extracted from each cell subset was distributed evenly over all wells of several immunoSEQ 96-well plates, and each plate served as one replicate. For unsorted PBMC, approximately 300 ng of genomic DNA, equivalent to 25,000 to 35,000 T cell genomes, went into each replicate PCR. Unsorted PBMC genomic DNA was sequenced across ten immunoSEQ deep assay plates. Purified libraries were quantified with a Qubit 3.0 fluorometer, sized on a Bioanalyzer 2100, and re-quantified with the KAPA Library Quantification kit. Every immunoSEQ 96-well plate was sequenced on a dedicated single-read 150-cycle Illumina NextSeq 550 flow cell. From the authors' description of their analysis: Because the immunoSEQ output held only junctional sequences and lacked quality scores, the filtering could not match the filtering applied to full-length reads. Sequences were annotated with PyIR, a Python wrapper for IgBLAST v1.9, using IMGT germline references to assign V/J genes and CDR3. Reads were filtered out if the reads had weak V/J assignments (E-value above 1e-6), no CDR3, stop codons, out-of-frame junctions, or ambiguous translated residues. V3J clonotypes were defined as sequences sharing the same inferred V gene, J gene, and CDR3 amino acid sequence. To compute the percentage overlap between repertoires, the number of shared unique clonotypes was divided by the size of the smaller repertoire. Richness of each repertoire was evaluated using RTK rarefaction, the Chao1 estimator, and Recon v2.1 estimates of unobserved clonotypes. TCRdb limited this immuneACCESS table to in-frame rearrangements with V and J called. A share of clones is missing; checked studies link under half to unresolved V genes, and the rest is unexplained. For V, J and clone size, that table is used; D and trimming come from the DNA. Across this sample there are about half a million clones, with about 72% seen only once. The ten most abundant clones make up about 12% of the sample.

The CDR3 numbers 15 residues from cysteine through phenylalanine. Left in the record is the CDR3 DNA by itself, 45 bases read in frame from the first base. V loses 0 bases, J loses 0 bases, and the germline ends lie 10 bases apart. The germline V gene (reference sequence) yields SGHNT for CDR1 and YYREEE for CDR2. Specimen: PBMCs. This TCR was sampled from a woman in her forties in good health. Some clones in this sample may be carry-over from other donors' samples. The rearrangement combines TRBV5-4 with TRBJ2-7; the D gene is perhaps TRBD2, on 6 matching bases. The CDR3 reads CASSLDPSASYEQYF. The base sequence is TGTGCCAGCAGCTTGGATCCTAGCGCCTCCTACGAGCAGTACTTC.